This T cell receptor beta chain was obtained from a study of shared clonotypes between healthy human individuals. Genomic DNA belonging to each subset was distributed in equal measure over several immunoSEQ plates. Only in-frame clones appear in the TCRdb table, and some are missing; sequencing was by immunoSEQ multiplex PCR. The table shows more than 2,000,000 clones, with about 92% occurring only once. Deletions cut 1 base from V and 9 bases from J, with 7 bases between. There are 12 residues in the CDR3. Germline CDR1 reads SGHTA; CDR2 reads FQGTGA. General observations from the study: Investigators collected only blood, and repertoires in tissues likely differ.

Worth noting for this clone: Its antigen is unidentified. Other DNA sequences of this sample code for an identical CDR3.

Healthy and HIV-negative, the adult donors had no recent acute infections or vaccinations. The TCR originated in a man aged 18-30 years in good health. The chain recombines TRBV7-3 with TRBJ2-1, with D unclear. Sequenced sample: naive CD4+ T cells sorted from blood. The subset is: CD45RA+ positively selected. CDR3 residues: CASSLMGGEQFF. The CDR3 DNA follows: TGTGCCAGCAGCTTAATGGGCGGTGAGCAGTTCTTC. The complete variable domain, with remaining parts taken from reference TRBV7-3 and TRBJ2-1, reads GAGVSQTPSNKVTEKGKYVELRCDPISGHTALYWYRQSLGQGPEFLIYFQGTGAADDSGLPNDRFFAVRPEGSVSTLKIQRTERGDSAVYLCASSLMGGEQFFGPGTRLTVL.